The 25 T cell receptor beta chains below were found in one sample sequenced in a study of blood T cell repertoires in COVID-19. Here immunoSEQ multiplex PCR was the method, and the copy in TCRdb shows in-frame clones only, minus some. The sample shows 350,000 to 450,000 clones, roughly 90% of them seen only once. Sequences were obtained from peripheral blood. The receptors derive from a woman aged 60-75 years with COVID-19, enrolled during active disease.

CDR3 residues: CASSDSIIVSVNTEAFF. The CDR3 DNA reads TGTGCCAGCAGTGACTCGATTATCGTAAGCGTGAACACTGAAGCTTTCTTT. The chain links TRBV6-4 to TRBJ1-1; D is undetermined. CDR3 size: 17 residues. The ends were cut back, 0 bases at V and 0 bases at J, with 14 bases in the middle. Germline V CDR1 and CDR2: MRHNA, SNTAGT.

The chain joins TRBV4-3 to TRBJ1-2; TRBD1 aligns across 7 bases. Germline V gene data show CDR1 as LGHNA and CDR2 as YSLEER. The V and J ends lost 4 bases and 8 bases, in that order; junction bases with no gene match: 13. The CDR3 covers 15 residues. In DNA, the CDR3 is TGCGCCAGCAGCCCCGACAGGGTACACCCGCTAGGCTACACCTTC. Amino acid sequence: CASSPDRVHPLGYTF.

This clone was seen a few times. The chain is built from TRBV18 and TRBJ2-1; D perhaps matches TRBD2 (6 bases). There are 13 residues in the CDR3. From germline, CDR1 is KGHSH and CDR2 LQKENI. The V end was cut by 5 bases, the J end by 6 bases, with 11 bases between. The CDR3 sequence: CASSALASNEQFF. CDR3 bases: TGTGCCAGCTCAGCACTAGCATCCAATGAGCAGTTCTTC.

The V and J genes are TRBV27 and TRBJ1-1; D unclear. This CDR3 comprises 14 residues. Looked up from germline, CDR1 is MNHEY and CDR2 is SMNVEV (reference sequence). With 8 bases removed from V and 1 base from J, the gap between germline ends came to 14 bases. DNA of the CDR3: TGTGCCAGCTCCCGCAGCGATTGGAACACTGAAGCTTTCTTT. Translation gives CASSRSDWNTEAFF.

This CDR3 reads CASSLLALAGQETQYF. For the CDR3, the DNA is TGCGCCAGCAGCTTGTTAGCACTAGCGGGCCAAGAGACCCAGTACTTC. The rearrangement links TRBV5-1 to TRBJ2-5; 9 bases are shared with TRBD2. Looked up from germline, CDR1 is SGHRS and CDR2 is YFSETQ. This CDR3 spans 16 amino acids. J was trimmed by 1 base and V by 1 base; bases with no gene match: 5.

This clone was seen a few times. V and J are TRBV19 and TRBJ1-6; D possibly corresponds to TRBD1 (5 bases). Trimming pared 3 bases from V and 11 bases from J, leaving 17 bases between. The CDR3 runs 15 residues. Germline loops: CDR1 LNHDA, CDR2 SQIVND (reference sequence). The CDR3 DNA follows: TGTGCCAGTAGTATTTCAGCGGGGACTGAACCACCCCTCCACTTT. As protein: CASSISAGTEPPLHF.

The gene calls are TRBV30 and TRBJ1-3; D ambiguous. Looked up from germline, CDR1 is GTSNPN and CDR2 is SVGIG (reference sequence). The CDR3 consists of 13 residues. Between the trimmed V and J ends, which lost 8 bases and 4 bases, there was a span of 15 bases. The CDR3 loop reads CARALSLGNTIYF. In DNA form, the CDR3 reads TGTGCCAGGGCACTCTCTCTGGGAAACACCATATATTTT.

The CDR3 protein is CASSEWASGGKTQYF. The CDR3, as DNA: TGTGCCAGCAGTGAATGGGCTAGCGGGGGAAAGACCCAGTACTTC. The chain has TRBV2 and TRBJ2-5; TRBD2 aligns across 10 bases. Germline V gene sequence: CDR1 SNHLY, CDR2 FYNNEI. This CDR3 has 15 residues. V was clipped by 2 bases and J by 6 bases; unmatched bases: 6.

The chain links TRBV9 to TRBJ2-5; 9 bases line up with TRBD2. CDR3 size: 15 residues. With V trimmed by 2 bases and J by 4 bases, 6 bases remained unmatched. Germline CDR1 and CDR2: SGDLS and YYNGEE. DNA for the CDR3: TGTGCCAGCAGCGTTGGCAGCGGGGGGTCAGAGACCCAGTACTTC. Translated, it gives CASSVGSGGSETQYF.

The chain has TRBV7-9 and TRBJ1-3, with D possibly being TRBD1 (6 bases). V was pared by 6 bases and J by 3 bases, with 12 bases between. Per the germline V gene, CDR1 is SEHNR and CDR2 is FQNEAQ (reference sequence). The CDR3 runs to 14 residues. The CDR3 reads CASRPWGLGNTIYF. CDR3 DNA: TGTGCCAGCAGACCCTGGGGGCTTGGAAACACCATATATTTT.

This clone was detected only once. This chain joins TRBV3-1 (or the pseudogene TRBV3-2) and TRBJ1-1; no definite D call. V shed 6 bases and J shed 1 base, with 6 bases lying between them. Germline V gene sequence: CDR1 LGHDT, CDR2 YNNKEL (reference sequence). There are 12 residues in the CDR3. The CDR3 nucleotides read TGTGCCAGCAGTGACACGAACACTGAAGCTTTCTTT. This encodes CASSDTNTEAFF.

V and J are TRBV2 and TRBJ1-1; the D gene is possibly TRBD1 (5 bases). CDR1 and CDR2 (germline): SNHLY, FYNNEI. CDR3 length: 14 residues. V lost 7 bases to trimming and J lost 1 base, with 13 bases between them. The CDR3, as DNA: TGTGCCAGCACTGGGGTCAGGGCGAACACTGAAGCTTTCTTT. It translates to CASTGVRANTEAFF.

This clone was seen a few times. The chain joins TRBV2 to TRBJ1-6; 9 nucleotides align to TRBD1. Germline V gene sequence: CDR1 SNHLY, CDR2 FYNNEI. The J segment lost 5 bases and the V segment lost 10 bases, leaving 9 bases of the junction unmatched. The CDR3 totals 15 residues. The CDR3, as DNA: TGTGCCACCCGGGACAGGGTAGGGAATAATTCACCCCTCCACTTT. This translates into CATRDRVGNNSPLHF.

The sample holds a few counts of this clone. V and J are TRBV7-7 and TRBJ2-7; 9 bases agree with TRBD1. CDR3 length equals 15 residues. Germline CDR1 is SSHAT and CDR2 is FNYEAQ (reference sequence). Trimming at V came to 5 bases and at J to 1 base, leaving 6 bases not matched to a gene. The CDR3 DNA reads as TGTGCCAGCAGCCCCGGGACAGGGAGATCCTACGAGCAGTACTTC. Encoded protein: CASSPGTGRSYEQYF.

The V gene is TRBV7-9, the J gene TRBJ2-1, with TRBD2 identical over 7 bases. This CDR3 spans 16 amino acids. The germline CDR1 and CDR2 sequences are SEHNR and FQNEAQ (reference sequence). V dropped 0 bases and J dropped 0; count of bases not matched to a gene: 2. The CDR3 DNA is TGTGCCAGCAGCTTAGCGCCGGGGGGCTCCTACAATGAGCAGTTCTTC. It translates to CASSLAPGGSYNEQFF.

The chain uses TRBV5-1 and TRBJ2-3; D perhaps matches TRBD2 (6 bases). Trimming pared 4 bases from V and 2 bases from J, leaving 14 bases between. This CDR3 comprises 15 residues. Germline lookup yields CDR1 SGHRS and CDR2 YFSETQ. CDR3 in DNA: TGCGCCAGCAGCGAGATCGGGGGAGACACAGATACGCAGTATTTT. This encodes CASSEIGGDTDTQYF.

In DNA, the CDR3 is TGTGCCAGCAGCCAAGTGCAAAAAGGGACACCGTCACACTATGGCTACACCTTC. Residues: CASSQVQKGTPSHYGYTF. The genes are TRBV3-1 (or the pseudogene TRBV3-2) and TRBJ1-2; a weak D match, TRBD1 (6 bases). The germline V gene has CDR1 LGHDT and CDR2 YNNKEL (reference sequence). The CDR3 spans 18 residues. V lost 1 base and J lost 3, with 21 bases in between.

The CDR3 sequence: CASSQQSGGVDTQYF. The CDR3 bases are TGTGCCAGCAGCCAACAGAGCGGGGGGGTAGATACGCAGTATTTT. The chain joins TRBV3-1 (or the pseudogene TRBV3-2) to TRBJ2-3, with 10 nucleotides matching TRBD2. Trimming removed 2 bases from V and 5 bases from J; junction bases left unmatched: 4. Germline values: CDR1 LGHDT, CDR2 YNNKEL (reference sequence). This CDR3 has 15 amino acids.

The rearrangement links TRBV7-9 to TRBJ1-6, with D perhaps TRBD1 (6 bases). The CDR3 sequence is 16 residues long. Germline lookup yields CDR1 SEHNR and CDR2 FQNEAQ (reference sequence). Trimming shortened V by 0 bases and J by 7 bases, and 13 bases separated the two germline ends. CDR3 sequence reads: CASSLARDILNSPLHF. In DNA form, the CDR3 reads TGTGCCAGCAGCTTAGCCCGGGACATTCTCAATTCACCCCTCCACTTT.

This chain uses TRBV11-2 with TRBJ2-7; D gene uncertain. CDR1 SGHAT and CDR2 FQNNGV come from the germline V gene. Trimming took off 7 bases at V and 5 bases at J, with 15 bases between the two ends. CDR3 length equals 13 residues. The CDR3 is CASTHWAQDEQYF. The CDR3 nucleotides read TGTGCCAGCACGCATTGGGCGCAGGACGAGCAGTACTTC.

DNA for the CDR3: TGTGCCAGCAGCCCCAGCGGGTCGTCGAACACTGAAGCTTTCTTT. As protein: CASSPSGSSNTEAFF. This sequence joins TRBV7-9 and TRBJ1-1, with no clear D. V was shortened by 5 bases and J by 1 base, with 14 bases between the two germline ends. Germline values: CDR1 SEHNR, CDR2 FQNEAQ (reference sequence). The CDR3 is made up of 15 amino acids.

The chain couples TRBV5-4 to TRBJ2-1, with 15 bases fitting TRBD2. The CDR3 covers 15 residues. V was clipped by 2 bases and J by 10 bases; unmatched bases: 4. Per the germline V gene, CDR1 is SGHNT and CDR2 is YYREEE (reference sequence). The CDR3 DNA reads TGTGCCAGCAGCTTTGGCGGGACTAGCGGGGGGGAGCAGTTCTTC. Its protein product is CASSFGGTSGGEQFF. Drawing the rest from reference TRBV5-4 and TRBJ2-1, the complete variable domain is ETGVTQSPTHLIKTRGQQVTLRCSSQSGHNTVSWYQQALGQGPQFIFQYYREEENGRGNFPPRFSGLQFPNYSSELNVNALELDDSALYLCASSFGGTSGGEQFFGPGTRLTVL.

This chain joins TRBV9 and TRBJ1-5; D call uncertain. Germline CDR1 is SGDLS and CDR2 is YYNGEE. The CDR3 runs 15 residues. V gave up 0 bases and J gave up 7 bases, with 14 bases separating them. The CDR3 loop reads CASSVDGEPWQPQHF. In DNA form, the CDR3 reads TGTGCCAGCAGCGTAGACGGGGAACCGTGGCAGCCCCAGCATTTT. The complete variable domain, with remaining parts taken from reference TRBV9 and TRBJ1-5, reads DSGVTQTPKHLITATGQRVTLRCSPRSGDLSVYWYQQSLDQGLQFLIQYYNGEERAKGNILERFSAQQFPDLHSELNLSSLELGDSALYFCASSVDGEPWQPQHFGDGTRLSIL.

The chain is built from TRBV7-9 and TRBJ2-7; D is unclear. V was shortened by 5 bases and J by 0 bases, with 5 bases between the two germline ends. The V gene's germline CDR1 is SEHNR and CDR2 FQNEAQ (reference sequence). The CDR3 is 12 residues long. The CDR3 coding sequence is TGTGCCAGCAGCCCCAGCTCCTACGAGCAGTACTTC. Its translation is CASSPSSYEQYF.

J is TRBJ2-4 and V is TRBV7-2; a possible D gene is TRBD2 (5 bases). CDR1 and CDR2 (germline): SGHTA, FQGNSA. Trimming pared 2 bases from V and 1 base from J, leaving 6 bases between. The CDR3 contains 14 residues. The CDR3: CASSLIAAKNIQYF. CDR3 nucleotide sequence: TGTGCCAGCAGCTTAATAGCGGCCAAAAACATTCAGTACTTC.